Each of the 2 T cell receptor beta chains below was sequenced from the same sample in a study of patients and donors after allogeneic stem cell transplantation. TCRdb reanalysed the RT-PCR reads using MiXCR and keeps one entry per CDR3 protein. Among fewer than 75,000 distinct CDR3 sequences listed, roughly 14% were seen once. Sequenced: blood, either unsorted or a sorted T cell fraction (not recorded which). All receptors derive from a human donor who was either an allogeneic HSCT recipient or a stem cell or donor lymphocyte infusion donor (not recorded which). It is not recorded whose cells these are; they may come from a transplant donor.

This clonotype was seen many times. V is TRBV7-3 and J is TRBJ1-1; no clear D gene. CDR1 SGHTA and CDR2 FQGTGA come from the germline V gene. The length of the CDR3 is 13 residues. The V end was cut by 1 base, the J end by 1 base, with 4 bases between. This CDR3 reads CASSLIGNTEAFF. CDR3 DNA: TGTGCCAGCAGCTTAATAGGGAACACTGAAGCTTTCTTT.

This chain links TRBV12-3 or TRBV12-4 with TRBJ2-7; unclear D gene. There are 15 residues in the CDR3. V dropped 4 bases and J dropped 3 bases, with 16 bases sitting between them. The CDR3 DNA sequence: TGTGCCAGCAGTTCCTCAGCGCCCGGGTTCTACGAGCAGTACTTC. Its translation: CASSSSAPGFYEQYF.